The 16 T cell receptor beta chains below were found in one sample sequenced in a study of tumor-infiltrating lymphocytes in oesophageal squamous cell carcinoma. TCRdb called the PCR reads again in MiXCR, with one record for every CDR3 protein. The sample holds around 20,000 distinct CDR3 sequences; 40% to 50% are singletons and the top ten take around an eighth. Sequenced input: normal esophageal tissue next to the tumor. These receptors all come from a male donor with esophageal squamous cell carcinoma.

Details on this clonotype: The CDR3 ends on some other residue instead of the conserved phenylalanine or tryptophan, so this is likely a read error. The DNA is left out, because the CDR3 cannot be placed on it with certainty; the CDR3 is given as TCRdb lists it. This chain uses TRBV7-2 with TRBJ2-5; TRBD1 is taken as the D call from the table, unchecked against the DNA. The CDR3 has 15 residues if both end residues are counted. Germline values: CDR1 SGHTA, CDR2 FQGNSA. CDR3 loop: CASSLGQHYEQYFGN.

This chain uses TRBV7-8 with TRBJ2-7; TRBD1 matches at 8 bases. The assigned J gene may be wrong: the sequence end matches TRBJ2-1 better. This CDR3 has 15 amino acids. Germline V lookup: CDR1 SGHVS, CDR2 FQNEAQ. The CDR3 protein is CASSLGAGGSYEQFF. The CDR3 nucleotides read TGTGCCAGCAGCTTAGGGGCAGGGGGCTCCTATGAGCAGTTCTTC.

The CDR3: CASSVTGAETQYF. In DNA form, the CDR3 reads TGTGCCAGCTCGGTGACAGGGGCAGAGACCCAGTACTTC. V gene TRBV2 combines with J gene TRBJ2-1; TRBD1 agrees at 8 bases. The DNA end is more similar to TRBJ2-5, so the J call may be wrong. The CDR3 totals 13 residues. Germline V gene lookup returns CDR1 SNHLY and CDR2 FYNNEI.

This clonotype was counted only a few times. Possible read error: a much larger clone is one base away. V is TRBV11-2 and J is TRBJ2-1, with D maybe TRBD2 (5 bases). The assigned J gene may be wrong: the sequence end matches TRBJ2-7 better. CDR3 length: 12 amino acids. Per the germline V gene, CDR1 is SGHAT and CDR2 is FQNNGV. The CDR3 spells CASSKSGNEQYF. The CDR3 bases are TGTGCCAGCAGCAAAAGCGGCAATGAGCAGTACTTC.

This clonotype was found many times. The chain has TRBV10-3 and TRBJ2-7; 7 nucleotides line up with TRBD2. With V trimmed by 5 bases and J by 3 bases, 7 bases remained unmatched. The CDR3 loop spans 14 amino acids. Germline V lookup: CDR1 ENHRY, CDR2 SYGVKD. CDR3 residues: CAISSGIGDYEQYF. The CDR3 DNA reads TGTGCCATCAGTAGCGGGATAGGGGACTACGAGCAGTACTTC.

This sequence joins TRBV7-9 and TRBJ2-2; no definite D call. The CDR3 is 14 amino acids. In germline, CDR1 is SEHNR, CDR2 FQNEAQ (reference sequence). Trimming took off 0 bases at V and 3 bases at J, with 5 bases between the two ends. The CDR3 DNA follows: TGTGCCAGCAGCTTAGCAGGGTACACCGGGGAGCTGTTTTTT. This translates into CASSLAGYTGELFF.

The V gene is TRBV11-2, the J gene TRBJ1-2, with a tentative D call TRBD1 (6 bases). V was shortened by 5 bases and J by 3 bases, with 16 bases between the two germline ends. The germline CDR1 and CDR2 sequences are SGHAT and FQNNGV. The CDR3 has 15 amino acids. CDR3 region: CASSPGRRQDYGYTF. CDR3 nucleotides: TGTGCCAGCAGCCCCGGCCGTAGACAGGACTATGGCTACACCTTC.

In this sample, this clonotype turned up many times. V is TRBV12-3 or TRBV12-4 and J is TRBJ1-4, with 9 bases lining up with TRBD1. The V segment lost 8 bases and the J segment 5 bases; nucleotides outside the gene matches: 12. The CDR3 loop spans 16 amino acids. DNA of the CDR3: TGTGCCAGCTCGCAGGAGGGGACAGGGTTGAATGAAAAACTGTTTTTT. Its translation: CASSQEGTGLNEKLFF.

V gene TRBV27 combines with J gene TRBJ2-7; D unclear. In germline, CDR1 is MNHEY, CDR2 SMNVEV (reference sequence). Trimming stripped 6 bases from V and 6 bases from J, with 21 bases between. This CDR3 has 15 residues. This chain's CDR3 is CASSPLLENPTEQYF. The CDR3 bases are TGTGCCAGCAGCCCTCTATTGGAGAACCCTACCGAGCAGTACTTC.

Only a few counts were recorded for this clonotype. The CDR3 region is CASSLGGSGEQFF. CDR3 DNA sequence: TGTGCCAGCAGTTTGGGCGGGAGTGGTGAGCAGTTCTTC. The chain is built from TRBV27 and TRBJ2-7; 7 bases are a match to TRBD2. The better agreement between TRBJ2-1 and the DNA end casts doubt on the J call. This CDR3 region has 13 residues. Germline values: CDR1 MNHEY, CDR2 SMNVEV (reference sequence).

This clonotype was seen a handful of times. CDR3 sequence reads: CASSRRTSGGAVEQFF. The CDR3, as DNA: TGTGCCAGCAGCCGACGGACTAGCGGGGGGGCTGTTGAGCAGTTCTTC. The chain recombines TRBV7-6 with TRBJ2-5, with TRBD2 matching 15 bases. Gene TRBJ2-1 matches the end of the DNA better, so the J call may be wrong. Germline V gene lookup returns CDR1 SGHVS and CDR2 FNYEAQ. This CDR3 is 16 amino acids long.

Judged by abundance, this clonotype is medium-sized. V is TRBV7-8 and J is TRBJ1-4, with D unresolved. Trimming left V 5 bases short and J 8 bases short, with 18 bases between. CDR3 length equals 15 residues. CDR1 and CDR2 (germline): SGHVS, FQNEAQ. CDR3: CASSPEDGAGEKLFF. The CDR3, as DNA: TGTGCCAGCAGCCCCGAAGACGGTGCGGGCGAAAAACTGTTTTTT.

V gene TRBV6-1 combines with J gene TRBJ1-4, with D perhaps matching TRBD1 (5 bases). The CDR3 spans 13 residues. The germline gives CDR1 MNHNS, CDR2 SASEGT. Trimming shortened V by 6 bases and J by 5 bases, and 10 bases separated the two germline ends. CDR3 sequence (DNA): TGTGCCAGCAGAGAGGGGCAGAATGAAAAACTGTTTTTT. Its translation: CASREGQNEKLFF.

This clonotype appeared many times. The chain combines TRBV11-3 with TRBJ2-2; 7 bases map to TRBD2. CDR3 length: 15 amino acids. The V gene's germline CDR1 is SGHNT and CDR2 YENEEA. Trimming cost V 3 bases and J 0 bases; bases outside gene matches: 1. The CDR3 region is CASSFSGANTGELFF. The CDR3 bases are TGTGCCAGCAGCTTCAGCGGGGCGAACACCGGGGAGCTGTTTTTT.

As regards this clonotype: One junction end disagrees with the germline gene, perhaps due to a read error. The chain has TRBV11-1 and TRBJ2-1, with D possibly being TRBD2 (5 bases). CDR1 is SGHAT and CDR2 is FQDESV in the germline V gene (reference sequence). This CDR3 region has 16 residues. CDR3 nucleotide sequence: TGTGCCAGCAGTTTAGGGAGCTACAGCTCCTACAATGAGCAGTTCTTC. Protein sequence: CASSLGSYSSYNEQFF.

This clonotype was seen ten or more times. V and J are TRBV19 and TRBJ2-1; TRBD2 matches 11 bases. The CDR3 has 15 amino acids. The J segment lost 4 bases and the V segment lost 5 bases, leaving 4 bases of the junction unmatched. CDR1 is LNHDA and CDR2 is SQIVND in the germline V gene (reference sequence). The CDR3 is CASSVAGGIYNEQFF. The CDR3 nucleotides are TGTGCCAGTAGTGTAGCGGGAGGGATATACAATGAGCAGTTCTTC.